This T cell receptor beta chain was captured in a study of blood T cell repertoires in COVID-19. Turning to the study itself: There were acute and convalescent COVID-19 samples, and they came from the United States, Italy and Spain. T cells, B-cell-depleted T cells, or PBMCs supplied cDNA or gDNA.

Original processing notes: Scientists estimated how many nucleated cells there were by amplifying reference gene primers. The data were produced by immunoSEQ multiplex PCR, yet TCRdb's version contains in-frame clones alone and is incomplete. The D gene and trimming were derived from the DNA, and the V and J assignments and clone size from that table. The sample holds 35,000 to 40,000 clones, over 80% seen once. The TCR sequence derives from a human donor in a cohort sampled during active COVID-19. Source material: peripheral blood.

The CDR3: CASNSGTGGGDTQYF. The CDR3 DNA sequence: TGTGCCAGCAACTCCGGGACAGGGGGGGGAGATACGCAGTATTTT. The V call is TRBV28, the J call TRBJ2-3, with 11 bases aligning to TRBD1. V was clipped by 7 bases and J by 5 bases; unmatched bases: 8. CDR1 and CDR2 (germline): MDHEN, SYDVKM. The CDR3 sequence is 15 residues long.